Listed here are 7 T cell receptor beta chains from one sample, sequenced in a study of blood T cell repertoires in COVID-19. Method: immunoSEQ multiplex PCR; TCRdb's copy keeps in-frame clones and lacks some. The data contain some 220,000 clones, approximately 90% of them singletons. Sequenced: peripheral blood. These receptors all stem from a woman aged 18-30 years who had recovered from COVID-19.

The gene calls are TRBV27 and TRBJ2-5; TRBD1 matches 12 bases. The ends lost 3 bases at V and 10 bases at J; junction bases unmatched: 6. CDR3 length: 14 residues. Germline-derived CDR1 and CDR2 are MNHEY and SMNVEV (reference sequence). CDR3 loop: CASSFGTGGLDQYF. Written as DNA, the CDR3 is TGTGCCAGCAGTTTCGGGACAGGGGGCCTGGACCAGTACTTC.

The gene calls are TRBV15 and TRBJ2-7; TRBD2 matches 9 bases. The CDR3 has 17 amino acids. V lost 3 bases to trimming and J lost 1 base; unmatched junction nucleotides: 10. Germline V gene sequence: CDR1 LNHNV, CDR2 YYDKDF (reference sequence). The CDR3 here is CATSRAISGSSSYEQYF. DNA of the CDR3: TGTGCCACCAGCAGGGCCATTAGCGGGAGTTCGTCCTACGAGCAGTACTTC.

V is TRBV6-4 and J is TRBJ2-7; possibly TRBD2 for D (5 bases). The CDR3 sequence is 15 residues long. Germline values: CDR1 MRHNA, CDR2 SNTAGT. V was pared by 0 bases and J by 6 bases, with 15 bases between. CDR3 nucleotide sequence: TGTGCCAGCAGTGACTCGGGGAGATCCGCCTCCGAGCAGTACTTC. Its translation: CASSDSGRSASEQYF.

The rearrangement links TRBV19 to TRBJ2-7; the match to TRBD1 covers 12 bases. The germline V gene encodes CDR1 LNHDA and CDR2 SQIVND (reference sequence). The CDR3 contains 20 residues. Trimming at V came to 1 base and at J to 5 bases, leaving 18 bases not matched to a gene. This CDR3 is CASSIGTGQGAPRPTHEQYF. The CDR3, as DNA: TGTGCCAGTAGTATAGGCACGGGACAGGGGGCTCCCCGACCGACTCACGAGCAGTACTTC.

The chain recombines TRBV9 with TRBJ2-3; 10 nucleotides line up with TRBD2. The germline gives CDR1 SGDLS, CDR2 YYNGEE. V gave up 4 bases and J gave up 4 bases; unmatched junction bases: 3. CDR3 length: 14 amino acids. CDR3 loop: CASSFGLAADTQYF. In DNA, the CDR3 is TGTGCCAGCAGCTTCGGACTAGCGGCAGATACGCAGTATTTT.

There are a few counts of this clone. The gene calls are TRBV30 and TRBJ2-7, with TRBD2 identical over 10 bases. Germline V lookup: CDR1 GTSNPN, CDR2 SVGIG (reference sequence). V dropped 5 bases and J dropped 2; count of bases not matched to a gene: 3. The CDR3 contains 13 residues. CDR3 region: CAWATSGTYEQYF. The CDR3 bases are TGTGCCTGGGCCACTAGCGGGACCTACGAGCAGTACTTC. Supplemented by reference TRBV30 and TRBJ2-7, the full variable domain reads SQTIHQWPATLVQPVGSPLSLECTVEGTSNPNLYWYRQAAGRGLQLLFYSVGIGQISSEVPQNLSASRPQDRQFILSSKKLLLSDSGFYLCAWATSGTYEQYFGPGTRLTVT.

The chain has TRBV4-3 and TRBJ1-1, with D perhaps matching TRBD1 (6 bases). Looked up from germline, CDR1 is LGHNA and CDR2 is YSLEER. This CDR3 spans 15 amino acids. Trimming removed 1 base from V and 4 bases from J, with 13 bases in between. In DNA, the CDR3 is TGCGCCAGCAGCCAAGGGGACAAAGAGGGCACTGAAGCTTTCTTT. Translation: CASSQGDKEGTEAFF.